This TCR beta chain is from a study of T cell repertoires in cytomegalovirus infection. Study-wide background: Based on public TCR beta signatures, there were indications of CMV infection and of a matching HLA type.

General study points: Based on cumulative public TCR beta family frequency, carriers of CMV plus the relevant HLA were identified.

Germline CDR1 reads MGHRA; CDR2 reads YSYEKL. The CDR3 loop spans 12 amino acids. V lost 0 bases, J lost 12 bases, and 8 bases lay in between. MiXCR, applied by TCRdb to the reads, yields one record per CDR3 protein. The sample carries fewer than 900,000 distinct CDR3 sequences, 25% to 35% recorded once. Concerning this clonotype itself: What it binds is not known.

This specimen was cultured CD8+ T cells from PBMCs, taken from culture after CMV antigen stimulation. This sequence joins TRBV4-1 and TRBJ1-4, with unresolved D. This clonotype originated in a human donor in good health (CMV status not recorded). Some clones in this sample may be carry-over from other donors' samples. The CDR3 loop is CASSQENRELFF. The CDR3 nucleotides read TGCGCCAGCAGCCAAGAAAATCGGGAACTGTTTTTT.